These T cell receptor beta chains were read from a single sample in a study of blood T cell repertoires in COVID-19. TCRdb's table, derived via immunoSEQ multiplex PCR, lists solely in-frame clones and lacks some. The sample carries 200,000 to 250,000 clones, around three quarters recorded once. Sequenced material: peripheral blood. Source of these receptors: a woman aged 70 to 79 with acute or convalescent COVID-19. Both conserved end residues are part of each CDR3. The order of the fields is J gene, V gene, clone size, D gene, CDR3 protein, CDR3 DNA. The D gene is left open where the match is weak. Clone size is stated in some rows and not others, as once, few, many or a class when expanded.

j_gene: TRBJ1-6
v_gene: TRBV14
abundance: .
d_gene: TRBD1
CDR3aa: CASSPTDRGNSPLHF
CDR3nt: TGTGCCAGCAGCCCCACGGACAGGGGTAATTCACCCCTCCACTTT

j_gene: TRBJ1-4
v_gene: TRBV6-5
abundance: once
d_gene: TRBD1
CDR3aa: CASSTRTGAGKLFF
CDR3nt: TGTGCCAGCAGTACGCGGACAGGAGCGGGAAAACTGTTTTTT

j_gene: TRBJ2-3
v_gene: TRBV14
abundance: once
d_gene: .
CDR3aa: CASSQLQGSIPDTQYF
CDR3nt: TGTGCCAGCAGCCAACTCCAGGGTAGTATTCCAGATACGCAGTATTTT

j_gene: TRBJ1-2
v_gene: TRBV6-5
abundance: .
d_gene: .
CDR3aa: CASSYVGEGYGYTF
CDR3nt: TGTGCCAGCAGTTACGTGGGAGAGGGCTATGGCTACACCTTC

j_gene: TRBJ2-2
v_gene: TRBV5-1
abundance: .
d_gene: TRBD2
CDR3aa: CASSLFALAGGIAGELFF
CDR3nt: TGCGCCAGCAGCCTTTTTGCTCTAGCGGGGGGCATTGCCGGGGAGCTGTTTTTT

j_gene: TRBJ2-6
v_gene: TRBV4-3
abundance: .
d_gene: .
CDR3aa: CASSQETLARSGANVLTF
CDR3nt: TGCGCCAGCAGCCAAGAAACCCTAGCGCGCTCTGGGGCCAACGTCCTGACTTTC

j_gene: TRBJ2-3
v_gene: TRBV6-5
abundance: .
d_gene: .
CDR3aa: CASSYSPSSDTQYF
CDR3nt: TGTGCCAGCAGTTACTCGCCTAGTTCGGATACGCAGTATTTT

j_gene: TRBJ1-2
v_gene: TRBV12-3/TRBV12-4
abundance: .
d_gene: .
CDR3aa: CASITAGNYGYTF
CDR3nt: TGTGCCAGCATCACGGCAGGGAACTATGGCTACACCTTC

j_gene: TRBJ2-2
v_gene: TRBV12-3/TRBV12-4
abundance: .
d_gene: .
CDR3aa: CASSTDRTGELFF
CDR3nt: TGTGCCAGCAGCACCGACAGGACCGGGGAGCTGTTTTTT

j_gene: TRBJ1-3
v_gene: TRBV29-1
abundance: .
d_gene: TRBD1
CDR3aa: CSGNRGHGNTIYF
CDR3nt: TGCAGCGGGAACAGGGGGCATGGAAACACCATATATTTT

j_gene: TRBJ2-2
v_gene: TRBV15
abundance: .
d_gene: .
CDR3aa: CATSRDRLGPINTGELFF
CDR3nt: TGTGCCACCAGCAGAGATCGTCTGGGGCCCATTAACACCGGGGAGCTGTTTTTT

j_gene: TRBJ2-1
v_gene: TRBV4-2
abundance: .
d_gene: .
CDR3aa: CASSQERTRGQFF
CDR3nt: TGTGCCAGCAGCCAAGAGAGGACCCGGGGGCAGTTCTTC

j_gene: TRBJ2-5
v_gene: TRBV18
abundance: .
d_gene: TRBD1
CDR3aa: CASSPETGYRETQYF
CDR3nt: TGTGCCAGCTCACCCGAGACAGGGTATCGGGAGACCCAGTACTTC

j_gene: TRBJ1-3
v_gene: TRBV18
abundance: .
d_gene: .
CDR3aa: CASSPQGAGNTIYF
CDR3nt: TGTGCCAGCTCACCACAGGGGGCTGGAAACACCATATATTTT

j_gene: TRBJ1-5
v_gene: TRBV20-1
abundance: .
d_gene: .
CDR3aa: CSASRQGRGFSNQPQHF
CDR3nt: TGCAGTGCTAGTAGGCAGGGGAGGGGATTCTCCAATCAGCCCCAGCATTTT

j_gene: TRBJ2-2
v_gene: TRBV7-2
abundance: .
d_gene: .
CDR3aa: CASSRARELFF
CDR3nt: TGTGCCAGCAGCCGAGCCCGGGAGCTGTTTTTT

j_gene: TRBJ2-5
v_gene: TRBV7-2
abundance: once
d_gene: TRBD2
CDR3aa: CASSLAWGEGTQYF
CDR3nt: TGTGCCAGCAGCTTGGCTTGGGGGGAGGGGACCCAGTACTTC

j_gene: TRBJ2-5
v_gene: TRBV27
abundance: .
d_gene: TRBD1
CDR3aa: CASSLGRGFQLSQYF
CDR3nt: TGTGCCAGCAGTTTAGGCAGGGGGTTCCAGTTATCCCAGTACTTC

j_gene: TRBJ2-5
v_gene: TRBV20-1
abundance: .
d_gene: .
CDR3aa: CSASLVGKEYQETQYF
CDR3nt: TGCAGTGCTAGTCTGGTAGGAAAGGAGTACCAAGAGACCCAGTACTTC

j_gene: TRBJ2-7
v_gene: TRBV14
abundance: .
d_gene: .
CDR3aa: CASSQGSRGYEQYF
CDR3nt: TGTGCCAGCAGCCAAGGGTCCAGGGGCTACGAGCAGTACTTC

j_gene: TRBJ2-2
v_gene: TRBV3-1/TRBV3-2
abundance: .
d_gene: TRBD2
CDR3aa: CASSQVSGVTGELFF
CDR3nt: TGTGCCAGCAGCCAAGTTAGCGGGGTCACCGGGGAGCTGTTTTTT

j_gene: TRBJ2-7
v_gene: TRBV20-1
abundance: .
d_gene: TRBD1
CDR3aa: CSASLPGTGGSEQYF
CDR3nt: TGCAGTGCTAGTCTCCCAGGGACAGGGGGCTCCGAGCAGTACTTC

j_gene: TRBJ2-3
v_gene: TRBV3-1/TRBV3-2
abundance: .
d_gene: .
CDR3aa: CASSRSRNTQYF
CDR3nt: TGTGCCAGCAGCCGATCTAGGAATACGCAGTATTTT

j_gene: TRBJ1-1
v_gene: TRBV3-1/TRBV3-2
abundance: .
d_gene: .
CDR3aa: CASSQDPTVTEAFF
CDR3nt: TGTGCCAGCAGCCAAGACCCCACGGTAACTGAAGCTTTCTTT

j_gene: TRBJ2-1
v_gene: TRBV18
abundance: .
d_gene: TRBD1
CDR3aa: CASSPMGGQESYNEQFF
CDR3nt: TGTGCCAGCTCACCGATGGGGGGACAGGAGTCCTACAATGAGCAGTTCTTC

j_gene: TRBJ2-3
v_gene: TRBV5-1
abundance: .
d_gene: TRBD2
CDR3aa: CASRSAGGGDTQYF
CDR3nt: TGCGCCAGCAGGTCAGCGGGAGGGGGAGATACGCAGTATTTT

j_gene: TRBJ1-1
v_gene: TRBV5-4
abundance: .
d_gene: TRBD1
CDR3aa: CASSRGQGFDTEAFF
CDR3nt: TGTGCCAGCAGCCGAGGACAGGGTTTTGACACTGAAGCTTTCTTT

j_gene: TRBJ2-3
v_gene: TRBV2
abundance: .
d_gene: TRBD2
CDR3aa: CASSSLAGTTDTQYF
CDR3nt: TGTGCCAGCAGTTCCCTAGCGGGGACGACAGATACGCAGTATTTT

j_gene: TRBJ1-1
v_gene: TRBV12-3/TRBV12-4
abundance: .
d_gene: .
CDR3aa: CASQGQFNTEAFF
CDR3nt: TGTGCCAGCCAAGGACAGTTTAACACTGAAGCTTTCTTT

j_gene: TRBJ1-5
v_gene: TRBV10-3
abundance: .
d_gene: .
CDR3aa: CAIKTDIGNQPQHF
CDR3nt: TGTGCCATCAAAACGGACATTGGGAATCAGCCCCAGCATTTT

j_gene: TRBJ2-7
v_gene: TRBV10-1
abundance: .
d_gene: TRBD2
CDR3aa: CASRAGTGNEQYF
CDR3nt: TGCGCCAGCAGAGCGGGGACCGGCAACGAGCAGTACTTC

j_gene: TRBJ2-2
v_gene: TRBV7-7
abundance: .
d_gene: TRBD2
CDR3aa: CASSLLAGTTGELFF
CDR3nt: TGTGCCAGCAGCTTGCTAGCGGGTACCACCGGGGAGCTGTTTTTT

j_gene: TRBJ2-3
v_gene: TRBV15
abundance: .
d_gene: TRBD2
CDR3aa: CATSRTSGGATDTQYF
CDR3nt: TGTGCCACCAGCAGGACTAGCGGGGGGGCCACAGATACGCAGTATTTT

j_gene: TRBJ2-1
v_gene: TRBV3-1/TRBV3-2
abundance: .
d_gene: .
CDR3aa: CASSQDPGEQFF
CDR3nt: TGTGCCAGCAGCCAAGATCCGGGTGAGCAGTTCTTC

j_gene: TRBJ2-7
v_gene: TRBV7-2
abundance: .
d_gene: TRBD2
CDR3aa: CASSSLAGSSYEQYF
CDR3nt: TGTGCCAGCAGCTCGCTAGCGGGGTCGTCCTACGAGCAGTACTTC

j_gene: TRBJ1-6
v_gene: TRBV6-4
abundance: few
d_gene: .
CDR3aa: CASSDSNGENSPLHF
CDR3nt: TGTGCCAGCAGTGACTCGAACGGGGAGAATTCACCCCTCCACTTT

j_gene: TRBJ1-6
v_gene: TRBV18
abundance: few
d_gene: .
CDR3aa: CASSPQREIGDSPLHF
CDR3nt: TGTGCCAGCTCACCCCAGCGGGAGATCGGGGATTCACCCCTCCACTTT

j_gene: TRBJ1-4
v_gene: TRBV18
abundance: .
d_gene: TRBD1
CDR3aa: CASSRGQRAEKLFF
CDR3nt: TGTGCCAGCTCACGGGGACAGAGGGCGGAAAAACTGTTTTTT

j_gene: TRBJ2-5
v_gene: TRBV5-8
abundance: .
d_gene: TRBD2
CDR3aa: CASSPTLAGQETQYF
CDR3nt: TGTGCCAGCAGCCCCACCCTAGCGGGGCAAGAGACCCAGTACTTC

j_gene: TRBJ2-1
v_gene: TRBV9
abundance: .
d_gene: .
CDR3aa: CASSVFGVSSYNEQFF
CDR3nt: TGTGCCAGCAGCGTATTCGGGGTAAGCTCCTACAATGAGCAGTTCTTC

j_gene: TRBJ2-7
v_gene: TRBV6-2/TRBV6-3
abundance: .
d_gene: .
CDR3aa: CASSDSFPYEQYF
CDR3nt: TGTGCCAGCAGCGACAGCTTTCCCTACGAGCAGTACTTC

j_gene: TRBJ2-5
v_gene: TRBV4-1
abundance: .
d_gene: TRBD2
CDR3aa: CASSPGTSGGYQETQYF
CDR3nt: TGCGCCAGCAGCCCCGGGACTAGCGGGGGGTACCAAGAGACCCAGTACTTC

j_gene: TRBJ2-3
v_gene: TRBV6-2/TRBV6-3
abundance: .
d_gene: TRBD2
CDR3aa: CASSPGGNTDTQYF
CDR3nt: TGTGCCAGCAGTCCCGGGGGGAACACAGATACGCAGTATTTT

j_gene: TRBJ2-1
v_gene: TRBV24-1
abundance: .
d_gene: TRBD1
CDR3aa: CATSDRTGGHNEQFF
CDR3nt: TGTGCCACCAGTGATCGGACAGGGGGCCACAATGAGCAGTTCTTC

j_gene: TRBJ2-1
v_gene: TRBV5-1
abundance: .
d_gene: TRBD2
CDR3aa: CASSPRTSGDREQFF
CDR3nt: TGCGCCAGCAGCCCCCGGACTAGCGGGGATCGGGAGCAGTTCTTC

j_gene: TRBJ2-5
v_gene: TRBV2
abundance: .
d_gene: TRBD2
CDR3aa: CASTLLAGGQETQYF
CDR3nt: TGTGCCAGCACCCTACTAGCGGGGGGTCAAGAGACCCAGTACTTC

j_gene: TRBJ1-5
v_gene: TRBV5-5
abundance: .
d_gene: .
CDR3aa: CASSIDGNQPQHF
CDR3nt: TGTGCCAGCAGCATAGACGGGAATCAGCCCCAGCATTTT

j_gene: TRBJ1-1
v_gene: TRBV3-1/TRBV3-2
abundance: .
d_gene: TRBD1
CDR3aa: CASSEDVRVRGHTEAFF
CDR3nt: TGTGCCAGCAGCGAAGACGTAAGGGTTAGGGGGCATACTGAAGCTTTCTTT

j_gene: TRBJ2-1
v_gene: TRBV12-3/TRBV12-4
abundance: .
d_gene: .
CDR3aa: CASSSRNNEQFF
CDR3nt: TGTGCCAGCAGTTCGAGAAACAATGAGCAGTTCTTC

j_gene: TRBJ1-5
v_gene: TRBV28
abundance: few
d_gene: .
CDR3aa: CASLGAGVNQPQHF
CDR3nt: TGTGCCAGCCTTGGGGCAGGGGTTAATCAGCCCCAGCATTTT

j_gene: TRBJ1-6
v_gene: TRBV7-2
abundance: .
d_gene: .
CDR3aa: CASSSDSWSPLHF
CDR3nt: TGTGCCAGCAGCTCGGACAGTTGGTCACCCCTCCACTTT

j_gene: TRBJ1-4
v_gene: TRBV7-9
abundance: once
d_gene: .
CDR3aa: CASSFDGLGEKLFF
CDR3nt: TGTGCCAGCAGCTTCGATGGACTGGGTGAAAAACTGTTTTTT

j_gene: TRBJ1-4
v_gene: TRBV11-2
abundance: .
d_gene: TRBD1
CDR3aa: CASSLGETGDPNEKLFF
CDR3nt: TGTGCCAGCAGCTTAGGTGAAACAGGGGACCCTAATGAAAAACTGTTTTTT

j_gene: TRBJ1-5
v_gene: TRBV6-5
abundance: .
d_gene: .
CDR3aa: CASSYSNSMAGQPQHF
CDR3nt: TGTGCCAGCAGTTACTCAAACTCTATGGCGGGACAGCCCCAGCATTTT

j_gene: TRBJ2-6
v_gene: TRBV7-9
abundance: .
d_gene: .
CDR3aa: CASSFRQAATSGANVLTF
CDR3nt: TGTGCCAGCAGCTTCAGACAGGCCGCGACGTCTGGGGCCAACGTCCTGACTTTC

j_gene: TRBJ2-1
v_gene: TRBV15
abundance: .
d_gene: .
CDR3aa: CATSRVVGDNEQFF
CDR3nt: TGTGCCACCAGCAGAGTTGTAGGGGACAATGAGCAGTTCTTC

j_gene: TRBJ2-7
v_gene: TRBV7-2
abundance: .
d_gene: TRBD1
CDR3aa: CASSFAGGSYEQYF
CDR3nt: TGTGCCAGCAGCTTCGCAGGGGGTTCCTACGAGCAGTACTTC

j_gene: TRBJ2-2
v_gene: TRBV18
abundance: .
d_gene: .
CDR3aa: CASSPSSGTGELFF
CDR3nt: TGTGCCAGCTCACCATCTTCAGGGACCGGGGAGCTGTTTTTT

j_gene: TRBJ2-7
v_gene: TRBV5-1
abundance: .
d_gene: TRBD1
CDR3aa: CASSPTGTYEQYF
CDR3nt: TGCGCCAGCAGCCCGACAGGGACCTACGAGCAGTACTTC

j_gene: TRBJ2-1
v_gene: TRBV11-3
abundance: .
d_gene: TRBD1
CDR3aa: CASSGSNVGTGGNEQFF
CDR3nt: TGTGCCAGCAGCGGATCAAACGTAGGGACAGGGGGCAATGAGCAGTTCTTC